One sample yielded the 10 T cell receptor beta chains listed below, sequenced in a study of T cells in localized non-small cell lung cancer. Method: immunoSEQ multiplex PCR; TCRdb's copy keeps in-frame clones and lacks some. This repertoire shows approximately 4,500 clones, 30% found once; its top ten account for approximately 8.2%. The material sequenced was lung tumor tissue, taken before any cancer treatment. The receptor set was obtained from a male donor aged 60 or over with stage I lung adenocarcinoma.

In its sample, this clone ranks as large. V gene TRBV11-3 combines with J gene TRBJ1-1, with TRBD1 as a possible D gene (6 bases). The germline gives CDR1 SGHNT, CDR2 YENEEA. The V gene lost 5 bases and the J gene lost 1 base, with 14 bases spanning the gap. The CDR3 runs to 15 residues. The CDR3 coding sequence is TGTGCCAGCAGCCCAACCCCGGACAGGAACACTGAAGCTTTCTTT. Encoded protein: CASSPTPDRNTEAFF.

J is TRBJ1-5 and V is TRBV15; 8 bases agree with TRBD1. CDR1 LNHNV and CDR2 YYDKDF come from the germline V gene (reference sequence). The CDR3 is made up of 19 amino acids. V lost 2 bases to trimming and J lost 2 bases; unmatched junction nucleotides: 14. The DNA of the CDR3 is TGTGCCACCAGCAGACCAACCGGGACAGGATTTGTGGGCAATCAGCCCCAGCATTTT. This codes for CATSRPTGTGFVGNQPQHF.

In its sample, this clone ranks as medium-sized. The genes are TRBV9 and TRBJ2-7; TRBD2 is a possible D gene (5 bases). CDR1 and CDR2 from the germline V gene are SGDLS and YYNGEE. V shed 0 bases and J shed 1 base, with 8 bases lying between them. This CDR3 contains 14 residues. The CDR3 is CASSVGPGSYEQYF. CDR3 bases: TGTGCCAGCAGCGTAGGCCCGGGGTCCTACGAGCAGTACTTC.

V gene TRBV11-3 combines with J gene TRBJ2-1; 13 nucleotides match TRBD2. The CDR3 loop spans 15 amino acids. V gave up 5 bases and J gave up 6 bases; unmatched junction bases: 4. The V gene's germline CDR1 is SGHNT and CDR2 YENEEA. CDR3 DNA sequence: TGTGCCAGCAGCCTCGGGACTAGCGGGGTCAATGAGCAGTTCTTC. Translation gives CASSLGTSGVNEQFF.

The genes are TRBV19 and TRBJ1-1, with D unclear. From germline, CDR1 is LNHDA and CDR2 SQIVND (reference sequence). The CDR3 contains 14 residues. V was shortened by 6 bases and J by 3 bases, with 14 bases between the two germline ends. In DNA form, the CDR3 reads TGTGCCAGTAGAGGGAATAGGGTGCACACTGAAGCTTTCTTT. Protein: CASRGNRVHTEAFF. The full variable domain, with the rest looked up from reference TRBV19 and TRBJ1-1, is DGGITQSPKYLFRKEGQNVTLSCEQNLNHDAMYWYRQDPGQGLRLIYYSQIVNDFQKGDIAEGYSVSREKKESFPLTVTSAQKNPTAFYLCASRGNRVHTEAFFGQGTRLTVV.

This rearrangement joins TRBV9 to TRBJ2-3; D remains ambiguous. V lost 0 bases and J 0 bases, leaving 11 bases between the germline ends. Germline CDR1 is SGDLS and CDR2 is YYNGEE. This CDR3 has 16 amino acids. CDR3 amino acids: CASSVESRSSTDTQYF. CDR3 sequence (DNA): TGTGCCAGCAGCGTAGAGAGCAGATCCAGCACAGATACGCAGTATTTT.

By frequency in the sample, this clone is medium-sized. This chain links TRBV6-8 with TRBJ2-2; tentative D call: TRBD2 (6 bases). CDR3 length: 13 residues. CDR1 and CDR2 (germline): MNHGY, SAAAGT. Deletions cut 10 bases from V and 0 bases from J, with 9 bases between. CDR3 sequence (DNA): TGTGCCACAGGGACTGCGAACACCGGGGAGCTGTTTTTT. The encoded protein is CATGTANTGELFF.

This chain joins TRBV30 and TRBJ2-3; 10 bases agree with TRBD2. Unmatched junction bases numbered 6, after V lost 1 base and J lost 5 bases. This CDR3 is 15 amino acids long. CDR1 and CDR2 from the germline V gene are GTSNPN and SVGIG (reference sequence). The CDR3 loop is CAWSAASGGQDTQYF. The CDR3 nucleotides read TGTGCCTGGAGTGCTGCTAGCGGGGGTCAAGATACGCAGTATTTT. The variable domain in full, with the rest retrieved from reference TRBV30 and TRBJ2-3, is SQTIHQWPATLVQPVGSPLSLECTVEGTSNPNLYWYRQAAGRGLQLLFYSVGIGQISSEVPQNLSASRPQDRQFILSSKKLLLSDSGFYLCAWSAASGGQDTQYFGPGTRLTVL.

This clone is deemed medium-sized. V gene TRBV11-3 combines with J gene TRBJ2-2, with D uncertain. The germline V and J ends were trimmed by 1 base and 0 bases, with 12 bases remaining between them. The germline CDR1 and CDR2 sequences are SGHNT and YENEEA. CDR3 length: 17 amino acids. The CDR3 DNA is TGTGCCAGCAGCTTAGTAGTATCACTCGCGAACACCGGGGAGCTGTTTTTT. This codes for CASSLVVSLANTGELFF.

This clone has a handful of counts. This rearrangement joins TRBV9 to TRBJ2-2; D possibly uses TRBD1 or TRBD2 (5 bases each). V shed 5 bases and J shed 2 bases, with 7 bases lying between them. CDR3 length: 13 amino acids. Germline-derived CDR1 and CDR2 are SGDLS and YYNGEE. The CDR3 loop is CASRGENTGELFF. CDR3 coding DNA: TGTGCCAGCAGGGGGGAAAACACCGGGGAGCTGTTTTTT.